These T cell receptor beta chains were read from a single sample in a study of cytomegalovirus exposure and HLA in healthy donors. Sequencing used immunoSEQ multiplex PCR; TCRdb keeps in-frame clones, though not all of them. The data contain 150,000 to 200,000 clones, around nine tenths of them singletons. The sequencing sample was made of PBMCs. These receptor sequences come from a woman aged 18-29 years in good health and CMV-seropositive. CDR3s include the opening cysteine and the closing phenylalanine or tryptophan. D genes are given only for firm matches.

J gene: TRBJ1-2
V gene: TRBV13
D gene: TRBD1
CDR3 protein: CASSSSRGPHVPNGYTF
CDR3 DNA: TGTGCCAGCAGCTCATCCAGGGGGCCGCATGTTCCGAATGGCTACACCTTC

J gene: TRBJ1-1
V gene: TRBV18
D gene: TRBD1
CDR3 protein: CASSFKRQGTEAFF
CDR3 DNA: TGTGCCAGCTCATTTAAAAGACAGGGCACTGAAGCTTTCTTT

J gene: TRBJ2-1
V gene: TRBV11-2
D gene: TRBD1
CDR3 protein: CASSPNRGRNYNEQFF
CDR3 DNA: TGTGCCAGCAGCCCAAACAGGGGACGAAACTACAATGAGCAGTTCTTC

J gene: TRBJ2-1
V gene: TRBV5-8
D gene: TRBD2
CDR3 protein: CASSLSIRTSGGHEQFF
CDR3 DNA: TGTGCCAGCAGCTTGTCGATCAGGACTAGCGGTGGTCATGAGCAGTTCTTC

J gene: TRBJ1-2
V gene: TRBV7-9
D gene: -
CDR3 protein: CASSLDTYGYTF
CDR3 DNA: TGTGCCAGCAGCTTAGACACCTATGGCTACACCTTC

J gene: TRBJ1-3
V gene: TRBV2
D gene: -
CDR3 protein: CARSTGDSGNTIYF
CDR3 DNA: TGTGCCCGATCGACAGGAGACTCTGGAAACACCATATATTTT

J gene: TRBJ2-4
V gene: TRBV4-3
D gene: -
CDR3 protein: CASSQVKGLAKNIQYF
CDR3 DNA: TGCGCCAGCAGCCAAGTCAAGGGGCTAGCCAAAAACATTCAGTACTTC

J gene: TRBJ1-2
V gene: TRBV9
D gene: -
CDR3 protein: CASSVEAGVGYTF
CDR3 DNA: TGTGCCAGCAGCGTAGAGGCAGGGGTTGGCTACACCTTC

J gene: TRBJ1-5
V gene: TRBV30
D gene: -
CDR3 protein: CAWSNPQGWNQPQHF
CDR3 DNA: TGTGCCTGGAGTAACCCCCAGGGGTGGAATCAGCCCCAGCATTTT

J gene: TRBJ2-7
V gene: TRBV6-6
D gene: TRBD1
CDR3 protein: CASRQGQGTSEQYF
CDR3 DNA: TGTGCCAGCAGGCAAGGACAGGGAACGTCCGAGCAGTACTTC

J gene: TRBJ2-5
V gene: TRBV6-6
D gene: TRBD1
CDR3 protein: CASTKRDRVEETQYF
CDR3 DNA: TGTGCCAGCACAAAACGGGACAGGGTTGAAGAGACCCAGTACTTC

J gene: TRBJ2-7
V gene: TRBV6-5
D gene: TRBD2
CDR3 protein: CASSRSSGAYEQYF
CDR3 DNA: TGTGCCAGCAGTCGATCTAGCGGAGCCTACGAGCAGTACTTC

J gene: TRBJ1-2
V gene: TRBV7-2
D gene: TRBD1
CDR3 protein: CASSLGDRPYGYTF
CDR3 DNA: TGTGCCAGCAGCTTAGGGGACAGACCGTATGGCTACACCTTC

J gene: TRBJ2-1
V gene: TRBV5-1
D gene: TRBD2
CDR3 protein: CASSFGLAGYNEQFF
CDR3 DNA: TGCGCCAGCAGCTTCGGACTAGCGGGCTACAATGAGCAGTTCTTC

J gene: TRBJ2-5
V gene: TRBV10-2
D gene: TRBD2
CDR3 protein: CASSSFGAGRGETQYF
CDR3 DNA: TGCGCCAGCAGTAGCTTTGGAGCGGGAAGGGGAGAGACCCAGTACTTC